The clone carrying this T cell receptor beta chain turned up a few times. Its antigen remains unidentified. Per the original data handling: CDR3 was compared across clinicopathological groups, and the resulting differences were used to build a distant-metastasis classifier for papillary thyroid cancer. TCRdb ran MiXCR on the PCR reads. The V and J calls and clone size come from TCRdb's table, not from the authors' own analysis. Of tens of thousands of clones listed, roughly a quarter are singletons. This sample was taken from a study of metastatic and nonmetastatic thyroid tumors. Study in general: Across blood and tumor or nodule tissue, repertoires from malignant and benign thyroid patients were compared with one another. Study outcomes and limitations: Malignant thyroid tumors reportedly had TCR beta diversity that was significantly higher than in benign nodules, in blood and tumor.

Ahead of thyroid surgery, no patient had received treatment of any kind. Sample: tumor tissue. The sequence was collected from a female donor with papillary thyroid cancer or a benign thyroid nodule (not recorded which). Some clones in this sample may be carry-over from other donors' samples.

CDR3 DNA sequence: TGTGCCTGGAGGGCCACAGGGAATATAGGAAACACCATATATTTT. Protein: CAWRATGNIGNTIYF. The chain uses TRBV30 and TRBJ1-3, with a tentative D call TRBD1 (6 bases). CDR3 length equals 15 residues. Germline V gene sequence: CDR1 GTSNPN, CDR2 SVGIG (reference sequence). The V gene lost 3 bases and the J gene lost 4 bases, with 16 bases spanning the gap.